This T cell receptor (beta chain) originates from a study of T-cell memory formation after mild COVID-19. This clonotype has just a few counts. What it binds is unknown. The V segment lost 1 base and the J segment 5 bases; nucleotides outside the gene matches: 3. The CDR3 is made up of 15 amino acids. CDR1 MNHEY and CDR2 SVGAGI come from the germline V gene. Study results and limitations: The study found contracting CD4+ clones mainly in CM and EM and contracting CD8+ clones in EMRA. Pre-infection memory contained some responding clones, which suggested that cross-reactive memory had joined. Later expanders leaned CD4+, whereas day 15 to 85 contracting clones were balanced CD4/CD8. The SARS-CoV-2 specificity of second-wave clones reaching peak at day 37 remained unverified.

TCRdb independently ran MiXCR on the 5' RACE reads; one entry per CDR3 protein. The sample shows 350,000 to 550,000 distinct CDR3 sequences, approximately 19% of them seen only once. The genes are TRBV6-5 and TRBJ2-3, with 10 bases identical to TRBD1. The sequencing input was PBMCs or a T cell subset sorted from them (not recorded which). The sequence was obtained from a man between 18 and 35 years old who had mild COVID-19 (a few samples of this study predate the infection). Cell type and time point are not known. The CDR3 is CASSYFGQGVDTQYF. DNA of the CDR3: TGTGCCAGCAGTTACTTCGGACAGGGGGTAGATACGCAGTATTTT.